This T cell receptor (beta chain) was observed in a study of glioma-infiltrating T cells. CDR3 length equals 13 residues. Trimming cost V 6 bases and J 8 bases; bases outside gene matches: 8. TCR alpha and beta CDR3 regions were amplified from RNA using iRepertoire nested multiplex PCR. Input was about 85-450 ng of tissue mRNA or PBMC total RNA. MiXCR, run by TCRdb on the multiplex PCR reads, gives a single entry per CDR3 protein. The sample carries about 94,000 distinct CDR3 sequences, about 25% recorded once. What was sequenced was glioma tissue, nonneoplastic brain tissue, or PBMCs (not recorded which). The chain links TRBV12-3 or TRBV12-4 to TRBJ1-1, with TRBD1 identical over 8 bases. The clonotype comes from a human donor with low-grade glioma or glioblastoma, undergoing nonglioma brain surgery, or in good health (not recorded which). The CDR3 is CASRTSGTGEAFF. CDR3 in DNA: TGTGCCAGCAGGACATCCGGGACAGGCGAAGCTTTCTTT.